Here is one TCR beta chain with its context. Its antigen is unidentified. This entry is derived from a study of shared clonotypes between healthy human individuals. At deep level, the assay was performed. In the sorted-subset replicate PCRs, approximately 200 ng DNA, around 30,000 T cell genomes, was used. Method: immunoSEQ multiplex PCR; TCRdb's copy keeps in-frame clones and lacks some. The data hold approximately 2,000,000 clones, with approximately 92% observed a single time. Trimming took 7 bases from V and 2 from J, leaving 15 bases between them. The germline CDR1 and CDR2 sequences are MNHEY and SMNVEV (reference sequence). The CDR3 is made up of 14 amino acids. Positively selected for CCR7, the CD45RO-negative cells used as naive CD8 cells excluded terminally differentiated effector memory CD45RA+ cells. The donor cohort consisted entirely of Caucasian adults residing in Nashville, Tennessee.

Study outcomes and limitations: Despite large depth, sorted-subset datasets appeared incompletely sequenced.

The gene calls are TRBV27 and TRBJ2-7; no clear D gene. The TCR originated in a man between 18 and 29 years old in good health. Some clones in this sample may be carry-over from other donors' samples. The sequencing sample was made of naive CD8+ T cells from PBMCs. The chain's CDR3 is CASTPRGTAYEQYF. The CDR3 DNA follows: TGTGCCAGCACCCCCCGCGGCACTGCCTACGAGCAGTACTTC.